Below, 25 T cell receptor beta chains from the same sample are listed, as sequenced in a study of cytomegalovirus exposure and HLA in healthy donors (TCRdb year 2017). The library was made by the immunoSEQ multiplex PCR assay. A mixture of 60 forward primers for TCR Vbeta segments and 13 reverse primers for TCR Jbeta segments was used in the multiplex PCR. TCRdb mirrors the immuneACCESS table, restricted to in-frame sequences. Some clones are absent from its copies; in checked studies, under half trace to an unresolved V gene, and the reason for the others is unknown. This sample lists 95,000 to 150,000 clones; around 80% were detected once. Approximately 1.2% of the sample is in the top ten clones. Sequenced: PBMCs. These receptors originate from a female donor in good health and CMV-seronegative.

The chain links TRBV6-5 to TRBJ1-1; maybe TRBD1 (6 bases). CDR3 length equals 14 residues. Germline lookup yields CDR1 MNHEY and CDR2 SVGAGI. The ends were cut back, 6 bases at V and 10 bases at J, with 21 bases in the middle. Here the CDR3 DNA reads TGTGCCAGCAGACGCACAGGGTACCGGGACGGAGCTTTCTTT. Translation: CASRRTGYRDGAFF.

The chain has TRBV7-9 and TRBJ1-5; D unclear. Germline-derived CDR1 and CDR2 are SEHNR and FQNEAQ (reference sequence). This CDR3 is built from 13 residues. Between the trimmed V and J ends, which lost 6 bases and 5 bases, there was a span of 11 bases. CDR3 DNA: TGTGCCAGCAGACGAAGCAAAGATCAGCCCCAGCATTTT. Encoded protein: CASRRSKDQPQHF.

This rearrangement joins TRBV5-1 to TRBJ2-1; possibly TRBD2 for D (7 bases). The CDR3 totals 14 residues. Deletions cut 3 bases from V and 9 bases from J, with 16 bases between. The germline gives CDR1 SGHRS, CDR2 YFSETQ. CDR3 DNA sequence: TGCGCCAGCAGCTGGAAAGGGGGGGCGAGTGAGCAGTTCTTC. Translated, it gives CASSWKGGASEQFF.

This clone was picked up a small number of times. The gene calls are TRBV7-3 and TRBJ2-2, with 7 bases matching TRBD2. Germline V gene data show CDR1 as SGHTA and CDR2 as FQGTGA. This CDR3 has 16 residues. The V segment lost 0 bases and the J segment 6 bases; nucleotides outside the gene matches: 7. CDR3 nucleotide sequence: TGTGCCAGCAGCTTAACCCCAAGCGGGGTGTCCGGGGAGCTGTTTTTT. Its protein product is CASSLTPSGVSGELFF. The complete variable domain, with remaining parts taken from reference TRBV7-3 and TRBJ2-2, reads GAGVSQTPSNKVTEKGKYVELRCDPISGHTALYWYRQSLGQGPEFLIYFQGTGAADDSGLPNDRFFAVRPEGSVSTLKIQRTERGDSAVYLCASSLTPSGVSGELFFGEGSRLTVL.

The CDR3 coding sequence is TGTGCCAGCAGCCACCCATCTAGCGGGAACAATGAGCAGTTCTTC. It translates to CASSHPSSGNNEQFF. This chain joins TRBV6-5 and TRBJ2-1, with 9 bases lining up with TRBD2. The CDR3 has 15 residues. CDR1 MNHEY and CDR2 SVGAGI come from the germline V gene. Germline trimming cut 6 bases from V and 5 bases from J; bases unmatched to any gene: 8.

The V and J genes are TRBV6-1 and TRBJ1-2; perhaps TRBD1 as D (5 bases). Trimming left V 1 base short and J 8 bases short, with 8 bases between. Germline CDR1 and CDR2: MNHNS and SASEGT. The CDR3 covers 12 residues. Here the CDR3 reads CASSEGGWGYTF. CDR3 coding DNA: TGTGCCAGCAGTGAAGGGGGCTGGGGCTACACCTTC.

The V call is TRBV9, the J call TRBJ1-1; D might be TRBD1 (5 bases). The CDR3 is 14 amino acids. Germline CDR1 and CDR2: SGDLS and YYNGEE. V was shortened by 7 bases and J by 6 bases, with 19 bases between the two germline ends. The CDR3 DNA follows: TGTGCCAGCTCCGGCCCACGACGGGGGGCTGAAGCTTTCTTT. This encodes CASSGPRRGAEAFF.

The CDR3 protein is CASSLLTGETNTEAFF. CDR3 sequence (DNA): TGTGCCAGCAGTCTCCTGACAGGGGAGACGAACACTGAAGCTTTCTTT. The chain employs TRBV28 and TRBJ1-1, with 8 positions matching TRBD1. This CDR3 is 16 amino acids long. Germline V gene data show CDR1 as MDHEN and CDR2 as SYDVKM. After removal of 5 bases from V and 1 base from J, the junction contained 9 bases not matched to a gene.

The gene calls are TRBV9 and TRBJ1-1, with D possibly being TRBD1 (5 bases). The germline CDR1 and CDR2 sequences are SGDLS and YYNGEE. V lost 3 bases, J lost 3 bases, and 12 bases lay in between. The CDR3 extends over 14 amino acids. The chain's CDR3 is CASSGGTVDTEAFF. Here the CDR3 DNA reads TGTGCCAGCAGCGGGGGCACAGTGGACACTGAAGCTTTCTTT.

The chain carries TRBV11-2 and TRBJ1-6; D gene uncertain. V was clipped by 1 base and J by 4 bases, with 5 bases between them. This CDR3 spans 14 amino acids. CDR1 and CDR2 from the germline V gene are SGHAT and FQNNGV. The CDR3 is CASSLAGYNSPLHF. The CDR3 region has the DNA TGTGCCAGCAGCTTAGCGGGTTATAATTCACCCCTCCACTTT.

In this sample, this clone turned up once. The chain is built from TRBV6-1 and TRBJ2-6; D possibly corresponds to TRBD2 (6 bases). Germline assignment: CDR1 MNHNS and CDR2 SASEGT. V was clipped by 8 bases and J by 2 bases, with 10 bases between them. The CDR3 consists of 14 residues. The CDR3 sequence is CASGGSPGANVLTF. The DNA of the CDR3 is TGTGCCAGCGGGGGGTCCCCTGGGGCCAACGTCCTGACTTTC.

The J gene is TRBJ2-7, the V gene TRBV6-5; the D gene is possibly TRBD1 (6 bases). CDR3 size: 15 residues. Trimming pared 0 bases from V and 6 bases from J, leaving 15 bases between. Germline V gives CDR1 MNHEY, CDR2 SVGAGI. CDR3 amino acids: CASSYSTTGSREQYF. In nucleotides, the CDR3 is TGTGCCAGCAGTTACTCGACGACAGGCAGCCGCGAGCAGTACTTC.

The chain couples TRBV2 to TRBJ2-1; the D gene is possibly TRBD1 (6 bases). The germline CDR1 and CDR2 sequences are SNHLY and FYNNEI. V lost 5 bases, J lost 8 bases, and 13 bases lay in between. CDR3 size: 13 residues. The CDR3 region has the DNA TGTGCCAGCAGTCGGTTGGGGGCTCATGAGCAGTTCTTC. This gives the protein CASSRLGAHEQFF.

The chain's CDR3 is CASSLTQGRNEKLFF. CDR3 bases: TGTGCCAGCTCACTTACCCAGGGGCGAAATGAAAAACTGTTTTTT. V is TRBV18 and J is TRBJ1-4; perhaps TRBD1 as D (6 bases). Trimming removed 4 bases at V and 5 bases at J, with 14 bases between. The length of the CDR3 is 15 residues. Germline V gives CDR1 KGHSH, CDR2 LQKENI.

This clone came up once. This chain joins TRBV5-4 and TRBJ2-4; a weak D match, TRBD1 (5 bases). The CDR3 sequence is 14 residues long. Germline loops: CDR1 SGHNT, CDR2 YYREEE (reference sequence). Between the trimmed V and J ends, which lost 0 bases and 4 bases, there was a span of 8 bases. CDR3 coding DNA: TGTGCCAGCAGCTTGGCAGGGATTAAAAACATTCAGTACTTC. The encoded protein is CASSLAGIKNIQYF.

This clone appeared a single time. The chain combines TRBV6-1 with TRBJ2-1; 8 nucleotides match TRBD2. V lost 3 bases and J lost 3; bases outside the gene matches: 7. The CDR3 length is 16 residues. Germline V gene sequence: CDR1 MNHNS, CDR2 SASEGT. The CDR3 DNA reads as TGTGCCAGCAGTGAGCTTGGACTAGCTAGCTACAATGAGCAGTTCTTC. Protein product: CASSELGLASYNEQFF.

The CDR3 nucleotides are TGTGCCAGCAGTGACTGGCCGGGTCAGCCCCAGCATTTT. Encoded protein: CASSDWPGQPQHF. The V and J genes are TRBV6-4 and TRBJ1-5; the D is unclear. Germline V gene lookup returns CDR1 MRHNA and CDR2 SNTAGT. V was clipped by 1 base and J by 6 bases, with 7 bases between them. This CDR3 comprises 13 residues.

The chain links TRBV28 to TRBJ2-3; 11 bases match TRBD2. The germline gives CDR1 MDHEN, CDR2 SYDVKM. The V and J ends lost 5 bases and 2 bases, in that order; junction bases with no gene match: 9. CDR3 length: 17 residues. Here the CDR3 reads CASSLRQTSGNTDTQYF. In nucleotides, the CDR3 is TGTGCCAGCAGTCTCCGCCAGACTAGCGGGAACACAGATACGCAGTATTTT.

This sequence joins TRBV18 and TRBJ2-7; D is possibly TRBD1 (6 bases). Germline V CDR1 and CDR2: KGHSH, LQKENI. This CDR3 has 14 residues. The ends were cut back, 0 bases at V and 10 bases at J, with 16 bases in the middle. CDR3 sequence: CASSPPRDNLRQYF. Here the CDR3 DNA reads TGTGCCAGCTCACCACCAAGGGACAACCTTCGCCAGTACTTC.

On this clone itself: Compared with germline, one end of the junction differs, possibly owing to a read error. The chain is built from TRBV11-2 and TRBJ2-3, with D possibly TRBD1 on 5 matching bases. In germline, CDR1 is SGHAT, CDR2 FQNNGV. The CDR3 sequence is 15 residues long. CDR3 DNA sequence: TGTGCCAGCAGCTTAGAGGTCGGCTACACAGGTACGCAGTATTTT. It codes for CASSLEVGYTGTQYF.

The chain joins TRBV6-5 to TRBJ1-2, with 9 bases fitting TRBD1. This CDR3 comprises 15 residues. Trimming cost V 2 bases and J 0 bases; bases outside gene matches: 1. Germline V lookup: CDR1 MNHEY, CDR2 SVGAGI. The chain's CDR3 is CASSYGTGSNYGYTF. CDR3 sequence (DNA): TGTGCCAGCAGTTACGGGACAGGGTCTAACTATGGCTACACCTTC.

This sequence joins TRBV5-1 and TRBJ2-1, with 15 bases identical to TRBD2. The V gene's germline CDR1 is SGHRS and CDR2 YFSETQ. The J segment lost 0 bases and the V segment lost 0 bases, leaving 7 bases of the junction unmatched. The CDR3 totals 20 residues. Here the CDR3 reads CASSLAGTSGGPSSYNEQFF. Written as DNA, the CDR3 is TGCGCCAGCAGCTTGGCTGGGACTAGCGGGGGGCCTAGCTCCTACAATGAGCAGTTCTTC.

Worth noting for this clone: Its ends do not fully match the called genes, so a read error is possible. The chain uses TRBV9 and TRBJ2-1, with a weak D call TRBD1 (6 bases). Germline assignment: CDR1 SGDLS and CDR2 YYNGEE. The CDR3 length is 13 residues. CDR3 region: CASSVTGYSEQFF. The CDR3 DNA follows: TGTGCCAGCAGCGTAACAGGGTACAGTGAGCAGTTCTTC.

The chain carries TRBV5-5 and TRBJ2-5; TRBD1 agrees at 7 bases. CDR3 length: 16 amino acids. The V gene's germline CDR1 is SGHKS and CDR2 YYEKEE (reference sequence). The trim removed 1 base at V and 1 base at J, leaving 7 bases unmatched. This chain's CDR3 is CASSLSGGIVQETQYF. The CDR3 coding sequence is TGTGCCAGCAGCTTGTCAGGGGGTATAGTCCAAGAGACCCAGTACTTC.

The chain links TRBV15 to TRBJ2-4; D remains unclear. Germline loops: CDR1 LNHNV, CDR2 YYDKDF (reference sequence). Trimming cost V 8 bases and J 7 bases, with 15 bases left between them. The CDR3 spans 13 residues. Here the CDR3 DNA reads TGTGCCACCGGAGCCGGCCTAAGCAACATTCAGTACTTC. Its protein is CATGAGLSNIQYF.